These 29 T cell receptor beta chains were sequenced from one sample in a study of a mutant IDH1 vaccine in newly diagnosed glioma. Their target antigens are unknown. Data came from immunoSEQ multiplex PCR; TCRdb stores just in-frame clones and leaves some out. The table records some 21,000 clones, around 92% of them present only once. The time point is: week 11, during vaccination. Alongside topical imiquimod, each dose of vaccine comprised 300 ug of mutant IDH1 20-mer peptide. The material sequenced was PBMCs, taken from a glioma patient whose treatment included an IDH1 peptide vaccine. Receptor source: a woman between 40 and 50 years old with glioma.

This clone appeared a single time. The genes are TRBV5-1 and TRBJ2-2; possibly TRBD1 for D (5 bases). V dropped 3 bases and J dropped 5 bases, with 11 bases sitting between them. Germline assignment: CDR1 SGHRS and CDR2 YFSETQ. This CDR3 spans 14 amino acids. DNA for the CDR3: TGCGCCAGCAGCTGGCAGGGTGTGACCGGGGAGCTGTTTTTT. Its translation: CASSWQGVTGELFF.

The CDR3 DNA is TGCAGTGCTCCTCTAGCGGATGAGCAGTTCTTC. As protein: CSAPLADEQFF. This sequence joins TRBV20-1 and TRBJ2-1; 7 nucleotides agree with TRBD2. The CDR3 runs to 11 residues. Germline V gene sequence: CDR1 DFQATT, CDR2 SNEGSKA (reference sequence). V was clipped by 5 bases and J by 8 bases; unmatched bases: 3.

This chain uses TRBV18 with TRBJ1-1; D gene uncertain. The CDR3 contains 12 residues. Germline V gives CDR1 KGHSH, CDR2 LQKENI. V was trimmed by 2 bases and J by 5 bases, leaving 6 bases between them. The CDR3 loop reads CASSPDNTEAFF. For the CDR3, the DNA is TGTGCCAGCTCACCAGACAATACTGAAGCTTTCTTT.

This sequence joins TRBV28 and TRBJ2-7; 11 nucleotides agree with TRBD2. The germline V gene has CDR1 MDHEN and CDR2 SYDVKM. This CDR3 region has 17 residues. V lost 5 bases and J lost 2; bases outside the gene matches: 11. The CDR3 DNA is TGTGCCAGCAGTCCACGTGTCGGGACTAGCGGTGCCTACGAGCAGTACTTC. Translating it yields CASSPRVGTSGAYEQYF.

The chain has TRBV25-1 and TRBJ1-1; D might be TRBD1 (5 bases). Germline V CDR1 and CDR2: MGHDK, SYGVNS. V lost 4 bases to trimming and J lost 6 bases, with 9 bases between them. CDR3 size: 12 residues. The CDR3 region has the DNA TGTGCCAGCAGTGGGCAGGGAGCTGAAGCTTTCTTT. This encodes CASSGQGAEAFF.

The rearrangement links TRBV27 to TRBJ1-2; TRBD1 might be the D (6 bases). The CDR3 is 16 residues long. Trimming left V 5 bases short and J 0 bases short, with 16 bases between. CDR1 and CDR2 from the germline V gene are MNHEY and SMNVEV (reference sequence). CDR3 sequence (DNA): TGTGCCAGCAGTCCCTACCCACAGGGTCCTAACTATGGCTACACCTTC. It is translated as CASSPYPQGPNYGYTF.

This chain joins TRBV5-1 and TRBJ2-7; the match to TRBD1 covers 10 bases. The ends lost 3 bases at V and 7 bases at J; junction bases unmatched: 7. Germline V CDR1 and CDR2: SGHRS, YFSETQ. CDR3 length: 14 amino acids. CDR3 DNA sequence: TGCGCCAGCAGCTCTCGACAGGGGGCGGGGGAGCAGTACTTC. Residues: CASSSRQGAGEQYF.

The chain combines TRBV18 with TRBJ1-4; D unresolved. The CDR3 contains 13 residues. The germline V gene encodes CDR1 KGHSH and CDR2 LQKENI. V lost 3 bases and J 1 base, leaving 3 bases between the germline ends. The CDR3 DNA reads as TGTGCCAGCTCACCGGGAACTAATGAAAAACTGTTTTTT. Its translation is CASSPGTNEKLFF.

The V gene is TRBV6-5, the J gene TRBJ1-2; D is unresolved. V dropped 0 bases and J dropped 3 bases, with 5 bases sitting between them. The CDR3 is made up of 13 amino acids. CDR1 and CDR2 (germline): MNHEY, SVGAGI. As DNA, the CDR3 is TGTGCCAGCAGTTACTCAGGGTACTATGGCTACACCTTC. The encoded protein is CASSYSGYYGYTF.

A note on this clone: An end of the junction differs from the germline gene, which may be a read error. The chain employs TRBV5-1 and TRBJ2-7, with D maybe TRBD2 (6 bases). The CDR3 runs to 16 residues. The germline gives CDR1 SGHRS, CDR2 YFSETQ. In nucleotides, the CDR3 is TGCGCCAGCAGCTTGGTTCTAGCGAGACCCTCCGACGAGCAGTACTTC. Its translation: CASSLVLARPSDEQYF.

The rearrangement links TRBV7-2 to TRBJ1-1, with D tentatively TRBD1 (6 bases). CDR3 size: 14 residues. V lost 2 bases, J lost 10 bases, and 17 bases lay in between. The germline gives CDR1 SGHTA, CDR2 FQGNSA. CDR3 bases: TGTGCCAGCAGCTTAATAATGGACAGCGGTGTAGCTTTCTTT. This translates into CASSLIMDSGVAFF.

J is TRBJ1-4 and V is TRBV5-1, with 8 bases lining up with TRBD1. J gave up 8 bases and V 5 bases, and 8 bases lay outside the gene matches. Germline V gene sequence: CDR1 SGHRS, CDR2 YFSETQ. The CDR3 is made up of 14 amino acids. The CDR3, as DNA: TGCGCCAGCAGTTCAGGGGGCTTGAGCGAAAAACTGTTTTTT. Translating gives CASSSGGLSEKLFF.

The V and J genes are TRBV5-5 and TRBJ2-7; 8 bases line up with TRBD2. The CDR3 consists of 15 residues. V trimming: 2 bases; J trimming: 3 bases; junction bases outside the gene matches: 7. Germline values: CDR1 SGHKS, CDR2 YYEKEE (reference sequence). Here the CDR3 DNA reads TGTGCCAGCAGCTTCCGGGAGGGGTCAGACTACGAGCAGTACTTC. Amino acids: CASSFREGSDYEQYF.

The chain uses TRBV29-1 and TRBJ1-1; D is perhaps TRBD1 (5 bases). V lost 7 bases and J 3 bases, leaving 12 bases between the germline ends. Germline loops: CDR1 SQVTM, CDR2 ANQGSEA. This CDR3 is 12 amino acids long. The CDR3 reads CSAARGDTEAFF. The CDR3, as DNA: TGCAGCGCCGCCAGAGGGGACACTGAAGCTTTCTTT.

The V gene is TRBV5-4, the J gene TRBJ2-5; D is possibly TRBD2 (6 bases). CDR3 length: 17 residues. Germline CDR1 SGHNT, CDR2 YYREEE (reference sequence). V dropped 1 base and J dropped 0 bases, with 16 bases sitting between them. The CDR3 DNA reads TGTGCCAGCAGCTTGCCCCAGGACTATACAAACCAAGAGACCCAGTACTTC. This gives the protein CASSLPQDYTNQETQYF.

This chain connects TRBV5-4 to TRBJ2-5; D may correspond to TRBD1 or TRBD2 (6 bases each). The CDR3 has 15 amino acids. Looked up from germline, CDR1 is SGHNT and CDR2 is YYREEE (reference sequence). The V end lost 4 bases, the J end lost 3 bases, and 16 bases lay between the germline ends. In nucleotides, the CDR3 is TGTGCCAGCAGCCCCAGGTTGGGGGGCGAAGAGACCCAGTACTTC. This sequence encodes CASSPRLGGEETQYF.

This clone was observed once. V is TRBV6-4 and J is TRBJ2-3; D is unresolved. From germline, CDR1 is MRHNA and CDR2 SNTAGT. The CDR3 has 13 residues. The ends were cut back, 3 bases at V and 0 bases at J, with 4 bases in the middle. As DNA, the CDR3 is TGTGCCAGCAGTGAGGTTAGCACAGATACGCAGTATTTT. As protein: CASSEVSTDTQYF.

A word on this clone: This CDR3 is also generated by other DNA sequences in the sample. The chain employs TRBV30 and TRBJ1-3, with D unclear. The CDR3 has 12 residues. The V end was cut by 3 bases, the J end by 4 bases, with 7 bases between. CDR1 and CDR2 from the germline V gene are GTSNPN and SVGIG (reference sequence). CDR3 sequence reads: CAWSPTGNTIYF. The CDR3 DNA follows: TGTGCCTGGAGCCCGACAGGAAACACCATATATTTT.

The chain joins TRBV7-9 to TRBJ1-1; D gene unclear. The CDR3 contains 13 residues. Looked up from germline, CDR1 is SEHNR and CDR2 is FQNEAQ (reference sequence). The V gene lost 3 bases and the J gene lost 8 bases, with 13 bases spanning the gap. CDR3 coding DNA: TGTGCCAGCAGCTTCCCCGGAAGGGTCGAAGCTTTCTTT. Protein product: CASSFPGRVEAFF.

The J gene is TRBJ2-7, the V gene TRBV30; maybe TRBD1 (7 bases). Germline CDR1 is GTSNPN and CDR2 is SVGIG (reference sequence). The CDR3 runs 12 residues. CDR3 DNA sequence: TGTGCTCGGGGGCAGGGGGACTACGAGCAGTACTTC. This sequence encodes CARGQGDYEQYF.

This chain's CDR3 is CASSSLGGLVLNTEAFF. The CDR3 nucleotides read TGCGCCAGCAGCTCCCTGGGGGGGTTGGTTCTGAACACTGAAGCTTTCTTT. The chain combines TRBV5-1 with TRBJ1-1, with a weak D call TRBD1 (5 bases). CDR1 and CDR2 (germline): SGHRS, YFSETQ. V was pared by 3 bases and J by 0 bases, with 18 bases between. The CDR3 totals 17 residues.

V is TRBV5-4 and J is TRBJ1-1, with TRBD1 as a possible D gene (5 bases). The germline gives CDR1 SGHNT, CDR2 YYREEE (reference sequence). V was pared by 1 base and J by 2 bases, with 6 bases between. CDR3 length equals 13 residues. The chain's CDR3 is CASSLQGNTEAFF. DNA of the CDR3: TGTGCCAGCAGCTTGCAGGGAAACACTGAAGCTTTCTTT.

The CDR3: CASIFILAGELFF. CDR3 in DNA: TGTGCCAGCATCTTTATCCTAGCCGGGGAGCTGTTTTTT. V is TRBV7-9 and J is TRBJ2-2; no clear D. This CDR3 has 13 amino acids. The V gene's germline CDR1 is SEHNR and CDR2 FQNEAQ (reference sequence). Trimming pared 7 bases from V and 6 bases from J, leaving 12 bases between.

The chain employs TRBV7-8 and TRBJ2-7; D may be TRBD1 or TRBD2 (5 bases each). The CDR3 consists of 14 residues. Germline-derived CDR1 and CDR2 are SGHVS and FQNEAQ. The ends were cut back, 5 bases at V and 4 bases at J, with 15 bases in the middle. CDR3 bases: TGTGCCAGCAGCCCCCGGGACCTCCCATACGAGCAGTACTTC. Translated: CASSPRDLPYEQYF.

The rearrangement uses TRBV9 and TRBJ2-1, with D hard to call. Germline V gene sequence: CDR1 SGDLS, CDR2 YYNGEE. Trimming shortened V by 2 bases and J by 10 bases, and 10 bases separated the two germline ends. There are 12 residues in the CDR3. Here the CDR3 reads CASSVTETEQFF. The CDR3 DNA follows: TGTGCCAGCAGCGTCACTGAGACGGAGCAGTTCTTC.

V is TRBV5-1 and J is TRBJ2-7, with 9 bases fitting TRBD1. V trimming: 4 bases; J trimming: 2 bases; junction bases outside the gene matches: 7. Germline V lookup: CDR1 SGHRS, CDR2 YFSETQ. The CDR3 runs to 15 residues. The CDR3: CASSGDRGSPYEQYF. The CDR3 coding sequence is TGCGCCAGCAGCGGTGACAGGGGGTCCCCCTACGAGCAGTACTTC.

This rearrangement joins TRBV10-3 to TRBJ2-7, with 8 bases fitting TRBD1. Germline V gene sequence: CDR1 ENHRY, CDR2 SYGVKD. The CDR3 contains 17 residues. The ends lost 5 bases at V and 3 bases at J; junction bases unmatched: 15. The CDR3 sequence is CAISRDRTLGEVYEQYF. In DNA, the CDR3 is TGTGCCATCAGTAGGGACAGGACACTAGGAGAGGTCTACGAGCAGTACTTC.

V usage is TRBV4-3 and J usage is TRBJ1-2; no clear D. The CDR3 has 13 residues. V lost 1 base, J lost 5 bases, and 8 bases lay in between. Looked up from germline, CDR1 is LGHNA and CDR2 is YSLEER. The CDR3 DNA is TGCGCCAGCAGCCAAGGACGGCAATATGGCTACACCTTC. This gives the protein CASSQGRQYGYTF.

The chain has TRBV19 and TRBJ1-1; a weak D match, TRBD1 (6 bases). Trimming stripped 5 bases from V and 1 base from J, with 17 bases between. CDR3 length: 16 residues. Germline V lookup: CDR1 LNHDA, CDR2 SQIVND (reference sequence). CDR3 loop: CASSARTVRGNTEAFF. CDR3 in DNA: TGTGCCAGTAGTGCCCGGACAGTCCGAGGGAACACTGAAGCTTTCTTT.